The 28 T cell receptor beta chains listed next were all sequenced from one sample in a study of molecular identifiers for immune sequencing clone quantification. Each CDR3 protein is one row after TCRdb ran MiXCR on the PCR reads. Among 490,000 or so distinct CDR3 sequences listed, roughly a fifth were seen once. The specimen was naive CD8+ T cells from blood, with Jurkat cell RNA spiked in. As for subset: FACS-sorted CD8+CD4-CCR7+CD45RA+ naive T cells. The receptors stem from a human donor in good health. Some libraries in this study had Jurkat cell RNA spiked in.

This clonotype was detected a few times. The genes are TRBV14 and TRBJ2-5; no firm D call. V was shortened by 0 bases and J by 5 bases, with 22 bases between the two germline ends. The CDR3 has 18 amino acids. Germline assignment: CDR1 SGHDN and CDR2 FVKESK. CDR3: CASSQEYSEPWGFETQYF. The CDR3 DNA reads TGTGCCAGCAGCCAAGAGTATAGTGAACCATGGGGATTCGAGACCCAGTACTTC.

This clonotype was seen a few times. The V gene is TRBV4-2, the J gene TRBJ1-1; 7 bases line up with TRBD1. With V trimmed by 4 bases and J by 8 bases, 13 bases remained unmatched. Germline CDR1 and CDR2: LGHNA and YNFKEQ. This CDR3 is built from 15 residues. CDR3 coding DNA: TGTGCCAGCAGCCCTCAGACAGGGCCGGCGTCCGAAGCTTTCTTT. It specifies CASSPQTGPASEAFF.

At least ten counts were recorded for this clonotype. V is TRBV11-2 and J is TRBJ2-3; TRBD2 agrees at 11 bases. CDR1 is SGHAT and CDR2 is FQNNGV in the germline V gene. The CDR3 is 17 amino acids. V was clipped by 1 base and J by 4 bases; unmatched bases: 7. The CDR3, as DNA: TGTGCCAGCAGCTTAGCTGGTAGCGGGGGGGCCGCAGATACGCAGTATTTT. Its protein is CASSLAGSGGAADTQYF.

Remarks on this clonotype: A much larger clone lies one base from this, so it may be a read error. The genes are TRBV4-3 and TRBJ2-4, with D possibly matching TRBD1 (6 bases). Looked up from germline, CDR1 is LGHNA and CDR2 is YSLEER. V was pared by 2 bases and J by 0 bases, with 23 bases between. CDR3 length equals 20 residues. CDR3: CASSQNVWDTVGLAKNIQYF. In DNA, the CDR3 is TGCGCCAGCAGCCAAAACGTCTGGGACACCGTCGGACTAGCCAAAAACATTCAGTACTTC.

This clonotype appeared many times. The CDR3 region has the DNA TGTGCCAGCAGCTCCCCCTCGGGAGCCAAAAACATTCAGTACTTC. Translated, it gives CASSSPSGAKNIQYF. The chain recombines TRBV7-9 with TRBJ2-4; D is undetermined. CDR1 is SEHNR and CDR2 is FQNEAQ in the germline V gene (reference sequence). The CDR3 has 15 residues. The ends were cut back, 4 bases at V and 0 bases at J, with 10 bases in the middle. Supplemented by reference TRBV7-9 and TRBJ2-4, the full variable domain reads DTGVSQNPRHKITKRGQNVTFRCDPISEHNRLYWYRQTLGQGPEFLTYFQNEAQLEKSRLLSDRFSAERPKGSFSTLEIQRTEQGDSAMYLCASSSPSGAKNIQYFGAGTRLSVL.

With regard to this clonotype: At one end, the junction sequence differs from germline, possibly due to a read error. The CDR3 spells CVSSFARNTGELFF. The CDR3 bases are TGTGTCAGCAGCTTCGCCAGGAACACCGGGGAGCTGTTTTTT. This sequence joins TRBV11-2 and TRBJ2-2; D not certain. The CDR3 covers 14 residues. The germline V gene has CDR1 SGHAT and CDR2 FQNNGV. The full variable domain, its missing parts supplied by reference TRBV11-2 and TRBJ2-2, is EAGVAQSPRYKIIEKRQSVAFWCNPISGHATLYWYQQILGQGPKLLIQFQNNGVVDDSQLPKDRFSAERLKGVDSTLKIQPAKLEDSAVYLCVSSFARNTGELFFGEGSRLTVL.

The V call is TRBV19, the J call TRBJ2-3, with TRBD1 as a possible D gene (5 bases). The germline V gene encodes CDR1 LNHDA and CDR2 SQIVND (reference sequence). Trimming took off 6 bases at V and 2 bases at J, with 18 bases between the two ends. The CDR3 contains 16 residues. The CDR3 here is CASSILTDLFTDTQYF. In nucleotides, the CDR3 is TGTGCCAGTAGCATTCTGACAGATCTTTTCACAGATACGCAGTATTTT.

The chain has TRBV18 and TRBJ2-3; tentatively, D is TRBD2 (5 bases). V was clipped by 6 bases and J by 4 bases, with 14 bases between them. The CDR3 is 14 residues long. The V gene's germline CDR1 is KGHSH and CDR2 LQKENI. The CDR3 region has the DNA TGTGCCAGCTCCTCTCTCGCGGGCCCAGATACGCAGTATTTT. Protein product: CASSSLAGPDTQYF.

A few counts support this clonotype. The chain couples TRBV30 to TRBJ1-1, with D unclear. The CDR3 is 11 residues long. Per the germline V gene, CDR1 is GTSNPN and CDR2 is SVGIG (reference sequence). Trimming shortened V by 8 bases and J by 4 bases, and 11 bases separated the two germline ends. CDR3 loop: CALRRGTEAFF. CDR3 sequence (DNA): TGTGCCCTCCGGAGAGGCACTGAAGCTTTCTTT.

A note on this clonotype: This may come from a read error, since a much larger clone is one base off. The chain uses TRBV27 and TRBJ2-3; 7 nucleotides match TRBD2. V shed 8 bases and J 2 bases; nucleotides not matched to a gene: 13. This CDR3 is built from 16 residues. CDR1 is MNHEY and CDR2 is SMNVEV in the germline V gene (reference sequence). CDR3 in amino acids: CASGQRLAKATDTQYF. In DNA form, the CDR3 reads TGTGCCAGCGGCCAAAGACTAGCCAAGGCCACAGATACGCAGTATTTT.

The sample holds many counts of this clonotype. The chain is built from TRBV14 and TRBJ2-7; the match to TRBD2 covers 7 bases. CDR1 and CDR2 (germline): SGHDN, FVKESK. The J segment lost 5 bases and the V segment lost 3 bases, leaving 7 bases of the junction unmatched. The CDR3 spans 14 residues. CDR3 in amino acids: CASSHSGGVDEQYF. In DNA, the CDR3 is TGTGCCAGCAGCCACTCTGGGGGGGTTGACGAGCAGTACTTC.

Comment on this clonotype: This may arise from a read error, as a much more abundant clone is one base away. The chain has TRBV30 and TRBJ2-5; 7 bases agree with TRBD2. The V gene end was trimmed by 1 base and the J gene end by 1 base; junction bases not matched to a gene: 15. Germline lookup yields CDR1 GTSNPN and CDR2 SVGIG (reference sequence). The CDR3 extends over 18 amino acids. CDR3 nucleotides: TGTGCCTGGAGTGCCCTGGCTTGCGGGAGATATGTCCAAGAGACCCAGTACTTC. Amino acids: CAWSALACGRYVQETQYF.

This clonotype came up a few times. The rearrangement uses TRBV10-2 and TRBJ2-3; D not certain. The CDR3 has 16 residues. V lost 0 bases, J lost 0 bases, and 10 bases lay in between. Germline CDR1 WSHSY, CDR2 SAAADI. This CDR3 is CASSESTGYSTDTQYF. Here the CDR3 DNA reads TGCGCCAGCAGTGAGTCGACGGGTTATAGCACAGATACGCAGTATTTT.

The table lists this clonotype with many counts. This chain links TRBV4-1 with TRBJ1-3, with TRBD1 matching 12 bases. There are 17 residues in the CDR3. After removal of 6 bases from V and 4 bases from J, the junction contained 10 bases not matched to a gene. Germline assignment: CDR1 MGHRA and CDR2 YSYEKL. The CDR3 reads CASSDRDRGLSGNTIYF. In DNA form, the CDR3 reads TGCGCCAGCAGTGATCGGGACAGGGGGCTAAGCGGAAACACCATATATTTT.

V usage is TRBV2 and J usage is TRBJ1-4, with D maybe TRBD1 (5 bases). This CDR3 is 14 amino acids long. Trimming pared 2 bases from V and 7 bases from J, leaving 11 bases between. Germline CDR1 and CDR2: SNHLY and FYNNEI. CDR3 sequence: CASSEMSTVEKLFF. The CDR3 DNA sequence: TGTGCCAGCAGTGAAATGTCGACAGTTGAAAAACTGTTTTTT.

This chain connects TRBV29-1 to TRBJ1-2; possibly TRBD1 for D (6 bases). Germline V gene sequence: CDR1 SQVTM, CDR2 ANQGSEA. The CDR3 has 15 amino acids. Trimming took off 1 base at V and 0 bases at J, with 12 bases between the two ends. The CDR3 protein is CSVEGPTGTNYGYTF. CDR3 nucleotides: TGCAGCGTTGAAGGCCCCACAGGGACTAACTATGGCTACACCTTC.

This clonotype came up a few times. V is TRBV3-1 and J is TRBJ2-2, with D perhaps TRBD1 (5 bases). The CDR3 has 16 amino acids. Germline values: CDR1 LGHDT, CDR2 YNNKEL (reference sequence). Trimming took 4 bases from V and 0 from J, leaving 12 bases between them. CDR3 sequence (DNA): TGTGCCAGCAGCCCCCGACAGATACCGAACACCGGGGAGCTGTTTTTT. It yields the protein CASSPRQIPNTGELFF.

The CDR3 reads CASSRDRNTEAFF. As DNA, the CDR3 is TGTGCCAGCAGTAGGGACAGGAACACTGAAGCTTTCTTT. The chain uses TRBV6-5 and TRBJ1-1; 7 bases are shared with TRBD1. V trimming: 5 bases; J trimming: 1 base; junction bases outside the gene matches: 1. The CDR3 consists of 13 residues. Germline lookup yields CDR1 MNHEY and CDR2 SVGAGI.

This clonotype occurred many times. This chain joins TRBV10-3 and TRBJ2-6; 7 bases are shared with TRBD1. Germline V gene sequence: CDR1 ENHRY, CDR2 SYGVKD. V gave up 7 bases and J gave up 0 bases; unmatched junction bases: 6. The CDR3 contains 16 residues. CDR3 nucleotides: TGTGCCATCATGGGGACAGACAACTCTGGGGCCAACGTCCTGACTTTC. Protein sequence: CAIMGTDNSGANVLTF.

For this clonotype: A much larger clone sits a single nucleotide away, making a read error possible. The CDR3 end shows no conserved phenylalanine or tryptophan, and so a read error is likely. The chain has TRBV4-3 and TRBJ2-3, with 11 bases lining up with TRBD1. There are 17 residues in the CDR3. Trimming removed 0 bases from V and 3 bases from J; junction bases left unmatched: 5. CDR1 and CDR2 (germline): LGHNA, YSLEER. Here the CDR3 reads CASSQEWTGGRTDTQYS. The DNA of the CDR3 is TGCGCCAGCAGCCAAGAGTGGACAGGGGGCCGGACAGATACGCAGTATTCT.

This clonotype was seen a handful of times. The germline gene is not matched at one end of the junction; a read error may be the cause. This chain joins TRBV5-6 and TRBJ2-7; a possible D gene is TRBD2 (6 bases). Germline-derived CDR1 and CDR2 are SGHDT and YYEEEE. This CDR3 spans 13 amino acids. CDR3 DNA sequence: TGTGCCAGCGGCTTGTGGGGGGCCTACGAGCAGTACTTC. As protein: CASGLWGAYEQYF.

Only a few counts were recorded for this clonotype. The rearrangement links TRBV7-8 to TRBJ2-7; D gene uncertain. Trimming pared 5 bases from V and 3 bases from J, leaving 11 bases between. The CDR3 runs 13 residues. Germline CDR1 reads SGHVS; CDR2 reads FQNEAQ. CDR3 sequence (DNA): TGTGCCAGCAGCCGTAGGGATAACTACGAGCAGTACTTC. Protein sequence: CASSRRDNYEQYF. Drawing the rest from reference TRBV7-8 and TRBJ2-7, the complete variable domain is GAGVSQSPRYKVAKRGQDVALRCDPISGHVSLFWYQQALGQGPEFLTYFQNEAQLDKSGLPSDRFFAERPEGSVSTLKIQRTQQEDSAVYLCASSRRDNYEQYFGPGTRLTVT.

The table lists this clonotype with a few counts. V gene TRBV4-1 combines with J gene TRBJ2-1, with TRBD1 matching over 9 bases. The CDR3 extends over 15 amino acids. J gave up 9 bases and V 5 bases, and 11 bases lay outside the gene matches. Looked up from germline, CDR1 is MGHRA and CDR2 is YSYEKL. Here the CDR3 DNA reads TGCGCCAGCAGCGACCGGGACAGGGAAAAGGGTGAGCAGTTCTTC. Translating gives CASSDRDREKGEQFF.

Comment on this clonotype: Being one base from a much bigger clone, this may be a read error. The chain uses TRBV7-9 and TRBJ1-1, with unresolved D. Germline V CDR1 and CDR2: SEHNR, FQNEAQ (reference sequence). The V gene lost 3 bases and the J gene lost 4 bases, with 9 bases spanning the gap. The CDR3 runs 13 residues. CDR3 loop: CASSFQEGTEAFF. The CDR3, as DNA: TGTGCCAGCAGCTTTCAGGAGGGCACTGAAGCTTTCTTT.

This clonotype was detected many times. The chain joins TRBV30 to TRBJ2-7; possible D gene TRBD2, 6 bases. Germline CDR1 and CDR2: GTSNPN and SVGIG (reference sequence). The CDR3 spans 13 residues. The ends were cut back, 0 bases at V and 8 bases at J, with 14 bases in the middle. CDR3 sequence reads: CAWSVAGGTKQYF. CDR3 nucleotides: TGTGCCTGGAGTGTAGCGGGTGGAACGAAGCAGTACTTC.

Points on this clonotype: This could be a read error, since a much larger clone is one nucleotide away. CDR3 sequence reads: CSASAPPNEKRFF. The CDR3, as DNA: TGCAGCGCCTCAGCCCCTCCTAATGAAAAACGGTTTTTT. The rearrangement links TRBV29-1 to TRBJ1-4; D remains ambiguous. This CDR3 spans 13 amino acids. Germline CDR1 and CDR2: SQVTM and ANQGSEA.

In regard to this clonotype: One end of the junction varies from germline; a read error may be responsible. The CDR3: CASSPGPGNTGELLF. The CDR3 nucleotides are TGTGCCAGCAGCCCGGGACCCGGGAACACCGGGGAGCTGCTTTTT. This chain joins TRBV3-1 and TRBJ2-2; D is perhaps TRBD1 or TRBD2 (5 bases each). In germline, CDR1 is LGHDT, CDR2 YNNKEL (reference sequence). CDR3 size: 15 residues.

Many counts were recorded for this clonotype. The chain couples TRBV28 to TRBJ1-2; D is ambiguous. The germline V and J ends were trimmed by 3 bases and 9 bases, with 14 bases remaining between them. CDR3 length equals 13 residues. Germline lookup yields CDR1 MDHEN and CDR2 SYDVKM. The CDR3 sequence is CASSFSRSNRYTF. For the CDR3, the DNA is TGTGCCAGCAGTTTCAGCCGATCGAATCGCTACACCTTC.